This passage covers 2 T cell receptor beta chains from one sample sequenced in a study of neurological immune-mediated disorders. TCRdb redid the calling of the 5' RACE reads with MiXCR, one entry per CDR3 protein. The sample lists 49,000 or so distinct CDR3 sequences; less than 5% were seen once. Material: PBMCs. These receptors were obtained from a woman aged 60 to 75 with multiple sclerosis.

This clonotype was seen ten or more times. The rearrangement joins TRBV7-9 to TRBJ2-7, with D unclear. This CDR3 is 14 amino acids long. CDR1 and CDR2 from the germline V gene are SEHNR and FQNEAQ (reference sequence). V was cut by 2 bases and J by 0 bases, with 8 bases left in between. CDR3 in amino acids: CASSLSSGSYEQYF. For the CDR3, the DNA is TGTGCCAGCAGCTTATCATCGGGCTCCTACGAGCAGTACTTC.

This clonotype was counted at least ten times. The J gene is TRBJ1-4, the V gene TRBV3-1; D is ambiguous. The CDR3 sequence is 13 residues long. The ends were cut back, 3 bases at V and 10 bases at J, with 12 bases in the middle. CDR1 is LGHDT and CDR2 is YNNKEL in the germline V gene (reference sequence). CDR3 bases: TGTGCCAGCAGCCAGGAGGGTCGGGGAAAACTGTTTTTT. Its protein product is CASSQEGRGKLFF.